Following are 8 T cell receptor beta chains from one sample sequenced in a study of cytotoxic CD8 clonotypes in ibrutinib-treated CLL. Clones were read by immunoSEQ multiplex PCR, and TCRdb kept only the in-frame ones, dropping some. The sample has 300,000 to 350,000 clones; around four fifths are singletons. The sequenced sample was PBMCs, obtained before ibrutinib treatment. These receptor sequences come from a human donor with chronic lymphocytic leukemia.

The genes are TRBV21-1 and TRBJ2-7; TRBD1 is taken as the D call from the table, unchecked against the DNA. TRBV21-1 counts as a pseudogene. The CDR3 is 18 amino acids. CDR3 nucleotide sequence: TGTGCCAGCAGCACCAAATGTGACCGGGACAGGGGGCATGGAGAGCAGTACTTC. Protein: CASSTKCDRDRGHGEQYF.

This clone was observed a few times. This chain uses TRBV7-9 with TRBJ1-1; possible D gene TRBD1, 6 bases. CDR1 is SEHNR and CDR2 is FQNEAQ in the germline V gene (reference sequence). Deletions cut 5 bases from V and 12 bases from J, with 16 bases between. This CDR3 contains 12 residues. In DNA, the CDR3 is TGTGCCAGCAGCCGAGGAGGGGGTCTGACTTTCTTT. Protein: CASSRGGGLTFF. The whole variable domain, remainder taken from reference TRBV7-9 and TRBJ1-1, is DTGVSQNPRHKITKRGQNVTFRCDPISEHNRLYWYRQTLGQGPEFLTYFQNEAQLEKSRLLSDRFSAERPKGSFSTLEIQRTEQGDSAMYLCASSRGGGLTFFGQGTRLTVV.

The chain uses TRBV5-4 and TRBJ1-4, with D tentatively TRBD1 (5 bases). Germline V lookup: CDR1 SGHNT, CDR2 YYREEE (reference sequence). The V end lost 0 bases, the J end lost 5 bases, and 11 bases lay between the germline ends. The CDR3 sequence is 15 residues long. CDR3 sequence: CASSLGQGSNEKLFF. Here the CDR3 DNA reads TGTGCCAGCAGCTTGGGGCAGGGAAGCAATGAAAAACTGTTTTTT.

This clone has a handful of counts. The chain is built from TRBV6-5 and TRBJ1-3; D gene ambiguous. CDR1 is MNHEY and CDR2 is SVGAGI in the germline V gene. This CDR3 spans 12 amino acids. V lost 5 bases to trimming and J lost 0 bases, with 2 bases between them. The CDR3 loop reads CASSASGNTIYF. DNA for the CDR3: TGTGCCAGCAGTGCCTCTGGAAACACCATATATTTT.

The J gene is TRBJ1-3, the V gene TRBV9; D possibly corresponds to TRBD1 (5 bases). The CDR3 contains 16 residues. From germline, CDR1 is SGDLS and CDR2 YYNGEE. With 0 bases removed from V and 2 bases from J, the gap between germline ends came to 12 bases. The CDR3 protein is CASSVGQGIPGNTIYF. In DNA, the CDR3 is TGTGCCAGCAGCGTAGGTCAGGGCATCCCTGGAAACACCATATATTTT.

DNA for the CDR3: TGTGCCAGCACCTCGACAGGGACTGAAGCTTTCTTT. Residues: CASTSTGTEAFF. The chain recombines TRBV6-5 with TRBJ1-1; 7 positions match TRBD1. From germline, CDR1 is MNHEY and CDR2 SVGAGI. The CDR3 loop spans 12 amino acids. Unmatched junction bases numbered 4, after V lost 7 bases and J lost 5 bases.

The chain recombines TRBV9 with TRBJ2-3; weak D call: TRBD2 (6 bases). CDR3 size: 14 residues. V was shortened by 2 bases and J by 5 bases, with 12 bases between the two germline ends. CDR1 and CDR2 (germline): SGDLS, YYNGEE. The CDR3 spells CASSVGGPQDTQYF. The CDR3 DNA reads TGTGCCAGCAGCGTCGGAGGGCCCCAAGATACGCAGTATTTT.

CDR3 in amino acids: CASSFNRGPYGYTF. CDR3 DNA sequence: TGTGCCAGCAGTTTCAACAGGGGGCCATATGGCTACACCTTC. This chain connects TRBV27 to TRBJ1-2, with 9 bases identical to TRBD1. Germline V gene sequence: CDR1 MNHEY, CDR2 SMNVEV (reference sequence). The V and J ends lost 3 bases and 5 bases, in that order; junction bases with no gene match: 4. This CDR3 has 14 residues.